The next 8 T cell receptor beta chains were all read from a single sample in a study of blood T cell repertoires in COVID-19. The repertoire was sequenced with immunoSEQ multiplex PCR; TCRdb's copy has only in-frame clones and lacks some. The repertoire holds 200,000 to 300,000 clones, with approximately 88% as singletons. The sequenced sample was PBMCs or T cells enriched from blood (not recorded which). The receptors stem from a woman aged 30 to 39 with acute COVID-19.

The chain couples TRBV13 to TRBJ1-4, with TRBD1 matching 9 bases. The CDR3 covers 15 residues. The J segment lost 4 bases and the V segment lost 4 bases, leaving 4 bases of the junction unmatched. Germline V gene data show CDR1 as PRHDT and CDR2 as FYEKMQ (reference sequence). CDR3 DNA: TGTGCCAGCAGCTCGGACAGGGGCATTAATGAAAAACTGTTTTTT. Amino acid sequence: CASSSDRGINEKLFF.

The chain couples TRBV19 to TRBJ1-2; the D is unclear. The CDR3 is 15 residues long. V lost 6 bases and J 0 bases, leaving 14 bases between the germline ends. Germline V gives CDR1 LNHDA, CDR2 SQIVND (reference sequence). The CDR3 region is CASRGSGKANYGYTF. Written as DNA, the CDR3 is TGTGCCAGTAGGGGCAGCGGAAAAGCTAACTATGGCTACACCTTC.

The CDR3 region is CASSYDSYEQYF. CDR3 coding DNA: TGTGCCAGCAGTTACGACAGCTACGAGCAGTACTTC. The chain is built from TRBV6-5 and TRBJ2-7; TRBD1 is a possible D gene (5 bases). The CDR3 is 12 residues long. In germline, CDR1 is MNHEY, CDR2 SVGAGI. Deletions cut 2 bases from V and 3 bases from J, with 5 bases between.

V is TRBV7-2 and J is TRBJ2-7; 7 bases fit TRBD1. This CDR3 contains 15 residues. Germline V lookup: CDR1 SGHTA, CDR2 FQGNSA. The junction had 5 bases not matched to a gene; V was cut back by 1 base and J by 2 bases. The CDR3, as DNA: TGTGCCAGCAGCTTAGACCCGGGGACAGCCTACGAGCAGTACTTC. It specifies CASSLDPGTAYEQYF.

The V and J genes are TRBV12-5 and TRBJ1-1, with TRBD1 matching over 7 bases. Trimming took 6 bases from V and 2 from J; bases not matched to a gene: 3. This CDR3 is 13 amino acids long. CDR1 and CDR2 from the germline V gene are LGHNT and FRNRAP. The CDR3 loop reads CASGYRGNTEAFF. Written as DNA, the CDR3 is TGTGCTAGTGGGTACAGGGGAAACACTGAAGCTTTCTTT.

Only a few counts were recorded for this clone. The rearrangement uses TRBV24-1 and TRBJ1-1; 7 bases are a match to TRBD1. V lost 4 bases to trimming and J lost 5 bases; unmatched junction nucleotides: 15. CDR3 length equals 17 residues. Germline V gene lookup returns CDR1 KGHDR and CDR2 SFDVKD. DNA for the CDR3: TGTGCCACCAGTGAACGCTTCGACAGGGTCGGTGTAACTGAAGCTTTCTTT. Its translation: CATSERFDRVGVTEAFF.

The chain recombines TRBV12-5 with TRBJ2-1, with 10 bases fitting TRBD2. V shed 0 bases, J shed 6 bases, and the junction held 2 bases outside the gene matches. Germline lookup yields CDR1 LGHNT and CDR2 FRNRAP. CDR3 length: 15 residues. Written as DNA, the CDR3 is TGTGCTAGTGGTTTGGTGTCTAGCGGGGGCAATGAGCAGTTCTTC. It yields the protein CASGLVSSGGNEQFF.

V is TRBV7-9 and J is TRBJ1-1, with 9 bases lining up with TRBD1. The CDR3 runs 14 residues. V was clipped by 6 bases and J by 5 bases; unmatched bases: 7. Looked up from germline, CDR1 is SEHNR and CDR2 is FQNEAQ (reference sequence). The chain's CDR3 is CASSQKTGGTEAFF. DNA of the CDR3: TGTGCCAGCAGTCAAAAGACAGGGGGGACTGAAGCTTTCTTT.